The present entry profiles one TCR beta chain with its context. The antigen remains undetermined. Primers for the PCR totalled 60 Vbeta and 13 Jbeta. The protocol was immunoSEQ multiplex PCR, while the TCRdb copy is restricted to in-frame clones and leaves out a portion. This sample contains about 140,000 clones. The CDR3 contains 14 residues. The V and J ends lost 4 bases and 1 base, in that order; junction bases with no gene match: 4. CDR1 is GTSNPN and CDR2 is SVGIG in the germline V gene (reference sequence). The sample originates from a study of cytomegalovirus exposure and HLA in healthy donors. Turning to the study itself: Among the approximately 400 genotyped donors, more than 70% were placed in the Caucasian-associated ancestry cluster.

Regarding the study as a whole: Testing in vitro showed a few CMV-associated chains specific for CMV antigens. Some TCR beta chains (164 of them) were listed as cytomegalovirus-associated. Rarity marked most TCR sequences, yet some public TCRs occurred in many donors.

This TCR was sampled from a male donor in good health and CMV-seronegative. The rearrangement uses TRBV30 and TRBJ2-5; 9 bases map to TRBD2. The sequenced sample consisted of PBMCs. The CDR3 here is CAWKGGGAQETQYF. For the CDR3, the DNA is TGTGCCTGGAAAGGCGGGGGGGCCCAAGAGACCCAGTACTTC.